This T cell receptor beta chain was obtained from a study of T cell clonotyping in hematopoietic cell transplantation. Study results and caveats: CD4 and CD8 repertoire contributions could not be separated without sorting. Pathologically expanded recipient clonotypes increased progressively from day 30 to day 180 as diversity fell.

Regarding this clone: The antigen remains undetermined.

TCRdb's copy holds only in-frame clones and misses some; the assay was immunoSEQ multiplex PCR. The repertoire holds 20,000 to 25,000 clones, with around 90% as singletons. The CDR3 covers 13 residues. CDR1 LGHNA and CDR2 YSLEER come from the germline V gene. V was pared by 0 bases and J by 8 bases, with 1 base of the junction left unmatched. Noted time point: recipient sample about 28 days before transplant, after cytoreduction. The chain has TRBV4-3 and TRBJ2-7; 10 nucleotides line up with TRBD1. The receptor was derived from a man aged 18 to 30 with biphenotypic leukemia. Some clones in this sample may be carry-over from other donors' samples. The sample consisted of peripheral blood mononuclear cells, taken before stem cell transplant. The CDR3, as DNA: TGCGCCAGCAGCCAAGAGACAGGGGGCAAGCAGTACTTC. Its protein product is CASSQETGGKQYF.